This TCR beta chain was sequenced in a study of blood T cell repertoires in COVID-19 (dated by TCRdb to 2020 to 2021). As for the study more broadly: The collaborator samples originated in the United States, Italy and Spain and spanned the acute and convalescent phases of COVID-19. Nearly every sample came with metadata listing a de-identified subject ID, COVID-19 status, age in years and sex. Where available, HLA class I and class II types were taken from metadata supplied by the sample provider and were not determined by assay-based typing. Subjects who had been exposed to COVID-19, were actively infected with it, or had recovered from it provided the deeply sampled blood TCRbeta repertoires that made up the dataset. The repertoires were released in a freely available public database intended as a resource for research on the immune response to SARS-CoV-2. Samples came from the ongoing ImmuneRACE study (first 160 participants) plus 1,254 subjects from 6 global collaborators. The prospective study material was composed of cDNA or gDNA derived from T cells, B-cell-depleted T cells, or PBMCs. General findings and caveats noted by the study authors: Clinical and demographic metadata were provided uncurated, with the amount varying by source and participant.

Points on this clone: Its antigen remains undetermined. There are no base qualities to consult, and no much larger clone falls within one base.

Collaborating institutions collected whole blood in K2EDTA tubes following their own protocols. Collaborator samples were shipped for TCRbeta analysis as frozen whole blood, isolated PBMCs, or DNA extracted from either sample type. The immunoSEQ Assay, a bias-controlled multiplex PCR, was used to amplify TCRbeta CDR3 regions from genomic DNA. The paper's data handling went like this. Nucleated cell counts per sample were estimated from amplification of reference gene primers within the assay. Sequence reads were collapsed and filtered to measure the absolute abundance of every unique TCRbeta CDR3 rearrangement. Productive Simpson clonality was computed per sample as the square root of Simpson's diversity index over productive rearrangements. In TCRdb, the immuneACCESS table is reduced to in-frame sequences with V and J assigned. These tables do not hold every clone; where another copy was compared, an unresolved V gene accounts for under half, and the others remain unexplained. V and J calls and clone size are as listed in that table; D and trimming were resolved from the DNA. The sample has 200,000 to 300,000 clones on record, roughly 86% of them singletons. The leading ten clones occupy 4% of the sample.

Per the germline V gene (reference sequence), LNHDA is the CDR1 and SQIVND is the CDR2. The CDR3, from cysteine to phenylalanine, totals 19 residues. Solely the CDR3 DNA is kept, with 57 bases framed from the first base. V gives up 4 bases and J gives up 0 bases, and the segment between their germline ends measures 21 bases. The receptor was isolated from a man in his forties or fifties with acute or convalescent COVID-19. Sequencing was done on a sample of peripheral blood. The sequence is built from TRBV19 and TRBJ1-4; a weak D assignment points to TRBD1 (5 bases agree). The DNA sequence is as follows: TGTGCCAGTAGTACAAAACCGACCAGGGCCCTCGCAACTAATGAAAAACTGTTTTTT. The resulting protein is CASSTKPTRALATNEKLFF.